The 9 T cell receptor beta chains presented below share a single source sample, sequenced in a study of regulatory T cells in long-lasting Graves disease (dated by TCRdb to 2020 to 2022). Reading the label with the study, this specimen's time point is: newly diagnosed GD, antithyroid drugs for less than 3 months. For both TCR sequencing and RNA sequencing, RNA was extracted from PBMCs in TRIzol. The receptor library was made with multiplex PCR. TCRdb records Illumina HiSeq 4000 as the sequencer. To build TCR beta libraries, CDR3 regions were amplified by Arm-PCR using iRepertoire HTBI primers. TCRdb took the public reads, trimmed them with fastp at Q25, ran MiXCR for clone calling and kept in-frame beta chains. When rows share a CDR3 protein, they turn into one entry using the most common DNA and genes. The sample contains 400,000 to 550,000 distinct CDR3 sequences, roughly 17% of them found a single time. The top ten clonotypes cover roughly 10% of the sample.

These data were also filed under a second study, of T cells in Graves' hyperthyroidism and ophthalmopathy.

This specimen consisted of peripheral blood mononuclear cells (PBMCs), obtained at new diagnosis, from a patient treated with antithyroid drugs. The receptors shown here come from a woman in her thirties with Graves disease. Donor details come from another sample of the same person, matched by shared clones.

In its sample, this clonotype was seen many times. V and J are TRBV27 and TRBJ1-1; 9 bases map to TRBD1. The trim removed 4 bases at V and 4 bases at J, leaving 7 bases unmatched. Germline V CDR1 and CDR2: MNHEY, SMNVEV (reference sequence). This CDR3 is 15 amino acids long. CDR3 sequence reads: CASSSLMTGGTEAFF. DNA of the CDR3: TGTGCCAGCAGTTCCCTAATGACAGGGGGCACTGAAGCTTTCTTT.

Turning to this clonotype: In this CDR3 the conserved last residue, phenylalanine or tryptophan, is missing, so a read error is likely. The chain uses TRBV20-1 and TRBJ2-5, with no clear D. Germline V gene sequence: CDR1 DFQATT, CDR2 SNEGSKA (reference sequence). Trimming pared 4 bases from V and 5 bases from J, leaving 8 bases between. The CDR3 is 11 amino acids. CDR3: CSAKGQETQYL. The CDR3 nucleotides read TGCAGTGCTAAAGGGCAGGAGACCCAGTACCTC.

V is TRBV18 and J is TRBJ2-7; TRBD2 matches at 11 bases. This CDR3 spans 15 amino acids. From germline, CDR1 is KGHSH and CDR2 LQKENI. V was clipped by 4 bases and J by 6 bases; unmatched bases: 8. CDR3 amino acids: CASSQGTSGLIEQYF. The CDR3 nucleotides read TGTGCCAGCTCACAAGGGACTAGCGGCCTTATCGAGCAGTACTTC.

The chain joins TRBV20-1 to TRBJ2-1, with TRBD2 matching over 10 bases. This CDR3 has 14 residues. The germline V gene has CDR1 DFQATT and CDR2 SNEGSKA (reference sequence). With 2 bases clipped from V and 6 bases from J, the junction kept 4 bases outside the gene matches. The CDR3 coding sequence is TGCAGTGCTAGAAATAGCGGGAGGCCCAATGAGCAGTTCTTC. Translation gives CSARNSGRPNEQFF.

This rearrangement joins TRBV6-1 to TRBJ1-1; the D gene is possibly TRBD1 (6 bases). This CDR3 comprises 15 residues. V lost 7 bases to trimming and J lost 1 base, with 16 bases between them. The germline V gene encodes CDR1 MNHNS and CDR2 SASEGT. This CDR3 is CASTLRGAGNTEAFF. DNA for the CDR3: TGTGCCAGCACCCTAAGGGGGGCCGGGAACACTGAAGCTTTCTTT.

This clonotype was recorded a few times. V is TRBV29-1 and J is TRBJ2-7; D call uncertain. CDR1 is SQVTM and CDR2 is ANQGSEA in the germline V gene. There are 12 residues in the CDR3. The V end was cut by 7 bases, the J end by 0 bases, with 10 bases between. CDR3 sequence: CSASASSYEQYF. The DNA for the CDR3 is TGCAGCGCCTCAGCGAGCTCCTACGAGCAGTACTTC.

This clonotype was counted many times. The chain employs TRBV20-1 and TRBJ1-5, with 8 nucleotides matching TRBD1. V dropped 4 bases and J dropped 2; count of bases not matched to a gene: 10. The V gene's germline CDR1 is DFQATT and CDR2 SNEGSKA (reference sequence). The CDR3 contains 16 residues. CDR3 coding DNA: TGCAGTGCTACCCGAGACAGGGGTGAAGGCAATCAGCCCCAGCATTTT. Translating it yields CSATRDRGEGNQPQHF.

Concerning this clonotype: A much larger clone sits a single nucleotide away, making a read error possible. The rearrangement uses TRBV28 and TRBJ2-5; 10 nucleotides line up with TRBD2. Per germline, CDR1 MDHEN and CDR2 SYDVKM. The CDR3 runs 16 residues. The V and J ends lost 9 bases and 3 bases, in that order; junction bases with no gene match: 13. The CDR3 coding sequence is TGTGCCAGTATGAGCGGGGGGGCCCTAGATAAAGAGACCCAGTACTTC. Translating gives CASMSGGALDKETQYF.

In this sample, this clonotype turned up a few times. The chain combines TRBV5-1 with TRBJ2-1; TRBD2 matches 7 bases. V was pared by 3 bases and J by 0 bases, with 6 bases of the junction left unmatched. CDR1 is SGHRS and CDR2 is YFSETQ in the germline V gene. This CDR3 spans 16 amino acids. The CDR3 protein is CASSSPSSGSYNEQFF. CDR3 sequence (DNA): TGCGCCAGCAGCTCGCCGTCTAGCGGCTCCTACAATGAGCAGTTCTTC. Together with reference TRBV5-1 and TRBJ2-1, the CDR3 gives the full variable domain: KAGVTQTPRYLIKTRGQQVTLSCSPISGHRSVSWYQQTPGQGLQFLFEYFSETQRNKGNFPGRFSGRQFSNSRSEMNVSTLELGDSALYLCASSSPSSGSYNEQFFGPGTRLTVL.